This TCR beta chain was sequenced during a study of cytomegalovirus exposure and HLA in healthy donors. Study information: Researchers previously reported finding about 110 million unique TCR beta sequences from 150 million to 200 million T cells. Notes on the study in general: HLA alleles showed associations with about 17,000 TCR beta sequences in a later analysis, at a 0.05 false discovery rate. In a later analysis, common viral pathogens appeared linked to several of the most significant clusters. Roughly uniform depth of sequencing across donors was assumed in presence/absence analyses.

This clone was seen a handful of times. No antigen is known for it. The same CDR3 also results from other DNA sequences found in this sample. Trimming at V came to 4 bases and at J to 0 bases, leaving 4 bases not matched to a gene. The V gene's germline CDR1 is MRHNA and CDR2 SNTAGT. The CDR3 has 15 amino acids. The study ran its PCR with 60 Vbeta and 13 Jbeta primers. The table came from immunoSEQ multiplex PCR; TCRdb's copy has only in-frame clones and leaves some out. There are 90,000 or so clones in the sample; 70% to 75% occur only once, and about a sixth lies in the top ten. The sequenced sample consisted of PBMCs. The sequence was obtained from a woman between 18 and 29 years old in good health and CMV-seropositive. The chain joins TRBV6-4 to TRBJ2-3; TRBD2 aligns across 7 bases. CDR3 DNA sequence: TGTGCCAGCAGTGCGAGTAGCGGGAGCACAGATACGCAGTATTTT. Its protein is CASSASSGSTDTQYF.